This TCR beta chain was captured in a study of T cells in Graves' hyperthyroidism and ophthalmopathy. Amplified TCR beta CDR3 regions came from RNA transcripts. First-round RT-PCR targeting the TCR CDR3 was performed with the HTBI primer set. In TCRdb, the multiplex PCR reads were re-called with MiXCR into one record per CDR3 protein. The profile shows 700,000 or so distinct CDR3 sequences, over 15% of them singletons. This clonotype has a count of ten or more. Recently diagnosed hyperthyroidism of less than 2 months' duration affected patients aged 18 to 65. Uncontrolled infection, other autoimmune disease, pregnancy or lactation led to exclusion. The CDR3 is 16 residues long. V was pared by 3 bases and J by 2 bases, with 7 bases of the junction left unmatched. CDR1 and CDR2 from the germline V gene are LGHDT and YNNKEL (reference sequence).

The sequenced sample consisted of blood. The chain combines TRBV3-1 with TRBJ2-3; 8 bases map to TRBD1. This TCR was sampled from a man aged 18-30 years with Graves' hyperthyroidism. The CDR3 DNA sequence: TGTGCCAGCAGCCACCTGGACAGGGCGTACACAGATACGCAGTATTTT. Protein product: CASSHLDRAYTDTQYF.